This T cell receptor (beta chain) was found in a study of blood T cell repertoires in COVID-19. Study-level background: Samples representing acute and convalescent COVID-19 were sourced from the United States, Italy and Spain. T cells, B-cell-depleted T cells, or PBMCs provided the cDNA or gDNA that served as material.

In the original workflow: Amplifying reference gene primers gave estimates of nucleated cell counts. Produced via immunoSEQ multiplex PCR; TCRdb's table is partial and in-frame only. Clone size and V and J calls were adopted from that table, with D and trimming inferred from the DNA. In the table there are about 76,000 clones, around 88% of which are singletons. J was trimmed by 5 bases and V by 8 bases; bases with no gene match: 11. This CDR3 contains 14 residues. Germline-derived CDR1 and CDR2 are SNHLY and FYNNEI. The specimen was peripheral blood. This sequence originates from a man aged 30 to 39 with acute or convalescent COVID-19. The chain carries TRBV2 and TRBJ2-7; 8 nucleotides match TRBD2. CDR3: CASRREAGVNEQYF. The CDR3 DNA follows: TGTGCCAGCCGGAGGGAAGCGGGAGTTAACGAGCAGTACTTC. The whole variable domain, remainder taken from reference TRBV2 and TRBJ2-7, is EPEVTQTPSHQVTQMGQEVILRCVPISNHLYFYWYRQILGQKVEFLVSFYNNEISEKSEIFDDQFSVERPDGSNFTLKIRSTKLEDSAMYFCASRREAGVNEQYFGPGTRLTVT.